This TCR beta chain was observed in a study of human thymus T cells. Study-level results: Blood and thymic repertoires both appeared biased in V and J gene usage.

The CDR3 length is 15 residues. V was clipped by 1 base and J by 8 bases, with 17 bases between them. CDR1 is MNHNS, CDR2 SASEGT, per germline. All available leukocytes, rather than a set cell count, yielded the blood DNA. The data were produced by immunoSEQ multiplex PCR, yet TCRdb's version contains in-frame clones alone and is incomplete. The table lists tens of thousands of clones, approximately 95% of them singletons. Comments on this clone: Its antigen is currently unknown.

This sequence was found in a boy under two years old with a congenital heart defect but otherwise immunologically healthy. V and J are TRBV6-1 and TRBJ1-1; no clear D. Material for sequencing was blood. CDR3 DNA sequence: TGTGCCAGCAGTGAAGAAGGGAGTGGCAGTCTGGAAGCTTTCTTT. This codes for CASSEEGSGSLEAFF.